The clone carrying this TCR beta chain was picked up many times. Its antigen remains unknown. This specimen comes from a study of T cell repertoires in cytomegalovirus infection. Across the study: A matching HLA type, together with CMV infection, was signaled by public TCR beta signatures.

Losses at the gene ends were 5 bases for V and 8 bases for J; bases not matched to a gene: 4. The CDR3 extends over 14 amino acids. Study-wide results and limits: Carriers of CMV plus the relevant HLA were identified by cumulative public TCR beta family frequency. Predominance within the ex vivo response was attributable to HLA-C-restricted CMV-specific TCR beta clonotypes.

Each CDR3 protein gets one entry after TCRdb re-called the reads with MiXCR. This sample has 310,000 or so distinct CDR3 sequences; 15% to 20% occur once, and the top ten carry around 12%. Sample: PBMCs. The chain couples TRBV12-3 or TRBV12-4 to TRBJ2-1, with TRBD2 matching 12 bases. The receptor's source is a human donor in good health (CMV status not recorded). Some clones in this sample may be carry-over from other donors' samples. This CDR3 is CASSPTSGGDEQFF. DNA of the CDR3: TGTGCCAGCAGTCCGACTAGCGGGGGAGATGAGCAGTTCTTC.